This TCR beta chain was captured by sequencing in a study of beta chain features in type 1 diabetes. All of the isolated RNA was reverse transcribed, so expressed TCRB transcripts were sequenced. The repertoire was sequenced with immunoSEQ multiplex PCR; TCRdb's copy has only in-frame clones and lacks some. The repertoire consists of just over 450,000 clones, with over 25% occurring once and the leading ten covering about 0.065%. A single heparinised draw of approximately 100 mL on average was taken per donor. CDR1 is SEHNR, CDR2 FQNEAQ, per germline (reference sequence). The CDR3 length is 15 residues. The V gene lost 8 bases and the J gene lost 4 bases, with 18 bases spanning the gap. This clone was seen a handful of times.

This chain links TRBV7-9 with TRBJ2-1, with a weak D call TRBD1 (5 bases). The clonotype comes from a man aged 18 to 35 in good health. Material: naive CD4+ T cells from blood. CDR3 region: CASGTPGPPYNEQFF. In nucleotides, the CDR3 is TGTGCCAGCGGAACTCCAGGGCCCCCATACAATGAGCAGTTCTTC. The variable domain in full, with the rest retrieved from reference TRBV7-9 and TRBJ2-1, is DTGVSQNPRHKITKRGQNVTFRCDPISEHNRLYWYRQTLGQGPEFLTYFQNEAQLEKSRLLSDRFSAERPKGSFSTLEIQRTEQGDSAMYLCASGTPGPPYNEQFFGPGTRLTVL.